This TCR beta chain was found in a study of blood T cell repertoires in COVID-19. Assay: immunoSEQ multiplex PCR; the TCRdb copy retains only in-frame clones and omits some. The repertoire holds approximately 140,000 clones, roughly four fifths seen once, with 6% to 7.5% in the top ten. A single count supports this clone. The sample was peripheral blood. The sequence derives from a human donor in a cohort sampled during active COVID-19.

The CDR3 DNA sequence: TGTGCCAGCAGCCCTGACCCGGGACAGGGGCCAGGTGGCTACACCTTC. It yields the protein CASSPDPGQGPGGYTF. This chain links TRBV5-4 with TRBJ1-2, with 10 bases aligning to TRBD1. Germline trimming cut 4 bases from V and 7 bases from J; bases unmatched to any gene: 13. The CDR3 covers 16 residues. Germline CDR1 SGHNT, CDR2 YYREEE (reference sequence).